This T cell receptor beta chain was recorded in a study of T cells after yellow fever vaccination. Study-level findings and limits: Boosting was followed by the reappearance of most primary-vaccination clones (around 96% CD4, under 90% CD8).

MiXCR, run by TCRdb on the 5' RACE reads, gives a single entry per CDR3 protein. The sample yields some 70,000 distinct CDR3 sequences, more than 6.5% seen once. Of note for this clonotype: Antigen: not known. A read error is possible here, since a much larger clone lies one base away.

This CDR3 comprises 12 residues. CDR1 SGHDT and CDR2 YYEEEE come from the germline V gene. V dropped 7 bases and J dropped 4 bases, with 9 bases sitting between them. The V gene is TRBV5-6, the J gene TRBJ2-1, with D unclear. The specimen was CD8+ T cells sorted from PBMCs, collected more than 35 days after the first yellow fever vaccination. This clonotype was sampled from a man aged 18 to 30 who received the YFV17D yellow fever vaccine. CDR3: CASEWVYNEQFF. CDR3 DNA: TGTGCCAGCGAATGGGTATACAATGAGCAGTTCTTC.